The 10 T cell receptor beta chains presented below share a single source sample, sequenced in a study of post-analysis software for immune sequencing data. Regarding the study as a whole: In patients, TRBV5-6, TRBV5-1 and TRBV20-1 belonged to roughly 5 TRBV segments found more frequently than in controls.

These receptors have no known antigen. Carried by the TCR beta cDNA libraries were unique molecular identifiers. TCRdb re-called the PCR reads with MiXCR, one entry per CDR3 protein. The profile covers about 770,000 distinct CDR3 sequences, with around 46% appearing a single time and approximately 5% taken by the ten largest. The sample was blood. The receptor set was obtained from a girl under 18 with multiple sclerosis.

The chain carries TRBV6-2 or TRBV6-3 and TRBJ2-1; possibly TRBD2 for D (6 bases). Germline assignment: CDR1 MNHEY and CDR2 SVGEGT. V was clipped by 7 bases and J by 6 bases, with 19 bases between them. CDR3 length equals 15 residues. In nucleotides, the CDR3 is TGTGCCAGCAAGTCCGTAGCGGACCTCCCCAATGAGCAGTTCTTC. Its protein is CASKSVADLPNEQFF.

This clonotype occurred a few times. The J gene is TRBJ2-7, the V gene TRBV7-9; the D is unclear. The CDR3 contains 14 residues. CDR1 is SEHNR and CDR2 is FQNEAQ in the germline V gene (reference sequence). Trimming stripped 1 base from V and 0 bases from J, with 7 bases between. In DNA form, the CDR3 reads TGTGCCAGCAGCTTAGACCGGCACTCCTACGAGCAGTACTTC. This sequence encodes CASSLDRHSYEQYF.

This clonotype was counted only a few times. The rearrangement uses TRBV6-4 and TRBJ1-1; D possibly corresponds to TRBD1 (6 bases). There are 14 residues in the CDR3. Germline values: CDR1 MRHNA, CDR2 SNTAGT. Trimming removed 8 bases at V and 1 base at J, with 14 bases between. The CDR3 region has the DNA TGTGCCAGCTATGGGGGCGCCAGGAACACTGAAGCTTTCTTT. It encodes CASYGGARNTEAFF.

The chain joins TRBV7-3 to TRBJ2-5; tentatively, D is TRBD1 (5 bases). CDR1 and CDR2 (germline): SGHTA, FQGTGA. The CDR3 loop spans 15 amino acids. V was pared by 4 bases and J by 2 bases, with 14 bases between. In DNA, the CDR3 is TGTGCCAGCAGCTCCTTCGGTGGGGCACAAGAGACCCAGTACTTC. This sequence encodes CASSSFGGAQETQYF.

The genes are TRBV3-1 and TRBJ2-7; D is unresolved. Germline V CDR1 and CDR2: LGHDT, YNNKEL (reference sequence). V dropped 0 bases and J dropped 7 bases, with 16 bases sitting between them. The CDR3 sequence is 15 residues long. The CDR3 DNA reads TGTGCCAGCAGCCAAGATTTTCTCCCGGCTAGTGAGCAGTACTTC. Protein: CASSQDFLPASEQYF.

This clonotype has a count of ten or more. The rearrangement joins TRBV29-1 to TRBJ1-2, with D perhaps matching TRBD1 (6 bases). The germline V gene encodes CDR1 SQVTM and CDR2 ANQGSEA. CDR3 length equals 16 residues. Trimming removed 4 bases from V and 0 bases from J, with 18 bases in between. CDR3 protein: CSVGQEGGGPNYGYTF. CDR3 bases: TGCAGCGTTGGACAAGAGGGGGGGGGCCCTAACTATGGCTACACCTTC.

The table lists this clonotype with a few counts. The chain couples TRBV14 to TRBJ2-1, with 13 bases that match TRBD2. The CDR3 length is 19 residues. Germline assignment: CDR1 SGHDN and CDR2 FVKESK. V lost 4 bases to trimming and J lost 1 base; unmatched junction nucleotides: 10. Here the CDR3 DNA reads TGTGCCAGCAGCCGAGCCTACCCACTAGCGGGAGGGTCCTACAATGAGCAGTTCTTC. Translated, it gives CASSRAYPLAGGSYNEQFF.

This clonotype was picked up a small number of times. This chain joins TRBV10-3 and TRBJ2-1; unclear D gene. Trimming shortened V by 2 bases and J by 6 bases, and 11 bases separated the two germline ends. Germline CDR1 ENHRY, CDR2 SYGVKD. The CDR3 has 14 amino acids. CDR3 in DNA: TGTGCCATCAGTGAGGTAAAGACGGCCAATGAGCAGTTCTTC. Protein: CAISEVKTANEQFF.

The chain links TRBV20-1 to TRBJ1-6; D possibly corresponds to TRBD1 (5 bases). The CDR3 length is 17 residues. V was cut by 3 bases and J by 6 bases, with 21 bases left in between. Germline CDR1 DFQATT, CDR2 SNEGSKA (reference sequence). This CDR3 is CSASTQGGGRVNSPLHF. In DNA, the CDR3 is TGCAGTGCTAGTACGCAGGGTGGAGGGAGGGTTAATTCACCCCTCCACTTT.

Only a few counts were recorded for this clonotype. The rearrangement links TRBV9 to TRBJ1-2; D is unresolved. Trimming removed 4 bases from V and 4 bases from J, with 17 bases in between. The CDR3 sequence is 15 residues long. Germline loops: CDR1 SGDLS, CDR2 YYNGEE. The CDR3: CASSPQAHSRYGYTF. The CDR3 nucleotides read TGTGCCAGCAGCCCGCAGGCGCACTCCCGCTATGGCTACACCTTC.